A selection of T cell receptor beta chains follows, all from one sample in a study of cytomegalovirus exposure and HLA in healthy donors. TCRdb's copy holds only in-frame clones and misses some; the assay was immunoSEQ multiplex PCR. The data hold about 54,000 clones, with roughly 87% observed a single time. The specimen was PBMCs. These receptors were taken from a woman aged 18-30 years in good health and CMV-seropositive. CDR3s include the opening cysteine and the closing phenylalanine or tryptophan. D genes are given only for firm matches. Size values are once, few and many counts, or a class for expanded clones, and some rows have none.

clone_size j_call v_call d_call cdr3_nt cdr3_aa
once TRBJ2-3 TRBV6-1 TRBD1 TGTGCCAGCTGCCCGGGACAGGGGCCAGATACGCAGTATTTT CASCPGQGPDTQYF
- TRBJ2-1 TRBV10-3 - TGTGCCACCTTGGGACTCCCCTACAATGAGCAGTTCTTC CATLGLPYNEQFF
once TRBJ1-4 TRBV9 TRBD1 TGTGCCAGCAGCCCCCAGACAGGGGGTAATGAAAAACTGTTTTTT CASSPQTGGNEKLFF
- TRBJ2-2 TRBV4-3 TRBD1 TGCGCCAGCAGCCAAGTGGACAGGGACACCGGGGAGCTGTTTTTT CASSQVDRDTGELFF
- TRBJ2-1 TRBV6-5 - TGTGCCAGCAGTTTAGAACCGACACTCAATGAGCAGTTCTTC CASSLEPTLNEQFF
- TRBJ1-5 TRBV19 - TGTGCCAGTAGTATATCGGACACATTCAATCAGCCCCAGCATTTT CASSISDTFNQPQHF
many TRBJ2-7 TRBV7-2 TRBD1 TGTGCCAGCAGCCCCGGGACAGGGCGGGGTTCCTACGAGCAGTACTTC CASSPGTGRGSYEQYF
- TRBJ2-1 TRBV5-4 TRBD2 TGTGCCAGCAGCCTTTGGACTAGCGCCGAGCAGTTCTTC CASSLWTSAEQFF
- TRBJ1-2 TRBV4-3 - TGCGCCAGCAGCCAAGTCTCCCGGACAGCCACCTATGGCTACACCTTC CASSQVSRTATYGYTF
- TRBJ1-1 TRBV6-1 - TGTGCCAGCCGGACAGAATTGAACACTGAAGCTTTCTTT CASRTELNTEAFF
- TRBJ2-3 TRBV15 - TGTGCCACCAGCAGAGCCACCCAAGGGGGAAATACGCAGTATTTT CATSRATQGGNTQYF
- TRBJ2-2 TRBV2 TRBD1 TGTGCCAGCACTAGGACAGGGTCCCCCGGGGAGCTGTTTTTT CASTRTGSPGELFF
- TRBJ2-6 TRBV5-6 TRBD1 TGTGCCAGCAGGGGGACAGGGGGCGTTTTGAACTCTGGGGCCAACGTCCTGACTTTC CASRGTGGVLNSGANVLTF
- TRBJ2-5 TRBV6-6 - TGTGCCAGCAGTTACGGGCAGGTCTACCAAGAGACCCAGTACTTC CASSYGQVYQETQYF
few TRBJ1-4 TRBV6-6 - TGTGCCAGCAGGGACAGAAATGAAAAACTGTTTTTT CASRDRNEKLFF
- TRBJ2-1 TRBV7-9 TRBD2 TGTGCCAGCAGCTTCTCGGCTAGCGGGGTCCATGAGCAGTTCTTC CASSFSASGVHEQFF
- TRBJ2-2 TRBV2 - TGTGCCAGCAGTGGGTGGGCGAATACCGGGGAGCTGTTTTTT CASSGWANTGELFF
- TRBJ1-5 TRBV5-1 TRBD1 TGCGCCAGCAGCAACGGGACAGGGGGGAATCAGCCCCAGCATTTT CASSNGTGGNQPQHF
- TRBJ2-1 TRBV28 TRBD1 TGTGCCAGCAGAAAGGGACGGACAGGGTACGGGAATGAGCAGTTCTTC CASRKGRTGYGNEQFF
- TRBJ1-4 TRBV28 - TGTGCCAGCAGCTGGACAGTTGGGGATGAAAAACTGTTTTTT CASSWTVGDEKLFF
few TRBJ1-1 TRBV5-1 - TGCGCCAGCAGCCCCGTCCCCGCCGCGGGGCTCACTGAAGCTTTCTTT CASSPVPAAGLTEAFF
- TRBJ1-1 TRBV28 TRBD1 TGTGCCAGCAGCGAGACAGGGGGCGGAACTGAAGCTTTCTTT CASSETGGGTEAFF
- TRBJ1-2 TRBV4-1 - TGCGCCAGCAGCCAAGGGGACAAGACCCTTTATGGCTACACCTTC CASSQGDKTLYGYTF
- TRBJ2-2 TRBV19 TRBD2 TGTGCCAGTAGTATAGGGCGGGGGAGCGATCCGAACACCGGGGAGCTGTTTTTT CASSIGRGSDPNTGELFF
- TRBJ2-1 TRBV7-2 - TGTGCCAGCAGTTCAGCCTCCGGGGTTTGGTACAATGAGCAGTTCTTC CASSSASGVWYNEQFF
- TRBJ1-6 TRBV7-9 - TGTGCCAGCAGCCTAAGTAATTCACCCCTCCACTTT CASSLSNSPLHF
- TRBJ1-2 TRBV19 - TGTGCCAGTAGTCCTGGGCAGAGCGGGGCCAACTATGGCTACACCTTC CASSPGQSGANYGYTF
- TRBJ2-1 TRBV6-5 TRBD2 TGTGCCAGCAGAATTACTAGCGGGGGAAACAATGAGCAGTTCTTC CASRITSGGNNEQFF
- TRBJ1-1 TRBV19 - TGTGCCAGTAGTATAAAGGGTCCGCGGGTGAACACTGAAGCTTTCTTT CASSIKGPRVNTEAFF
- TRBJ1-5 TRBV19 TRBD1 TGTGCCAGTAGTTACAGGGGACGCAATCAGCCCCAGCATTTT CASSYRGRNQPQHF
- TRBJ2-1 TRBV7-3 TRBD2 TGTGCCAGCAGCTTAACCCCCTCTAGCGGGGGGGAACTATACAATGAGCAGTTCTTC CASSLTPSSGGELYNEQFF
- TRBJ2-7 TRBV5-4 - TGTGCCAGCAGCTTGGCGGGGTTGTACGAGCAGTACTTC CASSLAGLYEQYF